Detailed here is one T cell receptor (beta chain). This clonotype has a handful of counts. The antigen it recognizes is unknown. No much larger clonotype is one base removed from it; base qualities were not supplied. The library was built by means of 5' RACE. The reads were generated on a NextSeq 500. The TCR library protocol attached a unique molecular identifier to each TCR cDNA molecule to allow correction of PCR and sequencing errors. The paper's data handling went like this. Decombinator tools were used for TCR identification, UMI-based error correction and CDR3 extraction. Expanded TCRs were defined as those above a frequency of 2 per 1,000, corresponding to the top 1% of the tumor frequency distribution. Renyi diversity was computed with the R vegan package after each repertoire had been subsampled 100 times to 5,000 TCRs. CDR3 similarity networks were constructed using string-kernel similarity of amino acid triplets, with links drawn between CDR3s whose pairwise similarity was above 0.82. TCRdb took the public reads, trimmed them with fastp at Q25, ran MiXCR for clone calling and kept in-frame beta chains. Identical CDR3 proteins give one entry, which carries the most common genes and DNA. V and J calls and clone size were set by TCRdb, not the authors. The sample table lists more than 75,000 distinct CDR3 sequences, roughly 21% of them with a count of one. About a fifth of the sample lies in the top ten.

This record comes from a study of spatial heterogeneity in lung cancer (dated by TCRdb to the late 2010s). For the wider study: The donors were about 71 patients from the lung TRACERx cohort who had early-stage, untreated non-small cell lung cancer. Follow-up PBMC samples were sequenced whenever available, with the median time to follow-up being around 2 years after resection. More beta-chain than alpha-chain transcripts were consistently detected, likely reflecting higher beta-chain transcript abundance. In the raw uncorrected reads, each unique combination of TCR and UMI appeared on average more than ten times. The study quantitatively compared TCR alpha and beta repertoires across multiple tumor regions, matched nontumor lung and blood in non-small cell lung cancer. Nonsynonymous mutation counts, determined by whole-exome sequencing of tumor tissue, were related to features of the TCR repertoire. Both alpha and beta chains were TCR-sequenced in samples taken at surgery, namely 220 tumor regions, roughly 64 matched nontumor lung samples and approximately 58 PBMC samples.

Taken with the paper, the label for time point translates to: blood at routine non-recurrence follow-up after resection. Without any cell sorting, TCR sequencing was performed on whole RNA extracted either from tumor and nontumor lung tissue or from cryopreserved PBMC samples. A patient was chosen for TCR sequencing only when enough RNA was available from at least two tumor regions. Overall results and qualifications from the work: Confirming at a functional level the hypothesis that regional TCRs recognize regional mutations was considered to require additional single-cell paired TCR alpha and beta sequencing. Ubiquitous expanded tumor TCRs were detected in blood more often at tumor resection than at routine follow-up. Only 14 patients were included in comparisons of baseline and follow-up blood repertoires.

V sheds 2 bases and J sheds 6 bases, leaving 8 bases between their ends. For CDR1 and CDR2, the germline V gene (reference sequence) lists LGHDT and YNNKEL. The CDR3 runs 14 amino acids, cysteine and phenylalanine included. Here the CDR3 DNA is all that survives: 42 bases in frame from base 1. This TCR was sampled from a male donor with early-stage non-small cell lung cancer. The chain uses TRBV3-1 and TRBJ1-6, with the identity of the D gene unclear. Specimen: PBMCs, collected at follow-up. CDR3 sequence: CASSQLVTNSPLHF. Here is the DNA: TGTGCCAGCAGCCAACTGGTTACTAATTCACCCCTCCACTTT.